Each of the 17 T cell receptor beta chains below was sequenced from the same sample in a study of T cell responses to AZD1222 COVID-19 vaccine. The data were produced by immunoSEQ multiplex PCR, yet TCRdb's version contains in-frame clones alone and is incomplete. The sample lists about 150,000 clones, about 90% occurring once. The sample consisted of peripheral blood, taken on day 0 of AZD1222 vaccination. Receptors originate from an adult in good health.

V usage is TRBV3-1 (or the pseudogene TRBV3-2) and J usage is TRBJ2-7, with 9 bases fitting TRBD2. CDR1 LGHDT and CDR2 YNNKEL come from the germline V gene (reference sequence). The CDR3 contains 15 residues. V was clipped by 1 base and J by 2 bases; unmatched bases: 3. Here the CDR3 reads CASSQVRGGPYEQYF. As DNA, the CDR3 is TGTGCCAGCAGCCAAGTGCGGGGGGGCCCCTACGAGCAGTACTTC.

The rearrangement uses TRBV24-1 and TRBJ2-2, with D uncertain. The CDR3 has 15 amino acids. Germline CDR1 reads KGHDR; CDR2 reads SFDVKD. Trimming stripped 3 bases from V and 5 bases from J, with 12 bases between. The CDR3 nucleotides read TGTGCCACCAGTGATCAGGACCCACTTACCGGGGAGCTGTTTTTT. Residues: CATSDQDPLTGELFF.

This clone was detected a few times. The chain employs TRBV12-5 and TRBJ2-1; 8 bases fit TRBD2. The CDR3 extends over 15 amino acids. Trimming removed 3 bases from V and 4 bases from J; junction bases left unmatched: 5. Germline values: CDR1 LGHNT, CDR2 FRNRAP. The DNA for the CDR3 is TGTGCTAGTGGTTTTTTTAGCGGGGATTACAATGAGCAGTTCTTC. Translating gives CASGFFSGDYNEQFF.

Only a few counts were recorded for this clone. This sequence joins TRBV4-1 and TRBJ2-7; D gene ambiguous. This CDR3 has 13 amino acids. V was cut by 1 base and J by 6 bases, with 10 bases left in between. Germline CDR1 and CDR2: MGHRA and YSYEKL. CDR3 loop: CASSQVWGGEQYF. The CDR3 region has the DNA TGCGCCAGCAGCCAAGTATGGGGTGGCGAGCAGTACTTC.

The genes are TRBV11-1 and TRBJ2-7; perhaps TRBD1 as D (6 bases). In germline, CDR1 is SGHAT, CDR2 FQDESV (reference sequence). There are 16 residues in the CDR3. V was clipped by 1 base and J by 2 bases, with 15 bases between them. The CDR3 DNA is TGTGCCAGCAGCTTAGGACGGACAGACTTCACCTACGAGCAGTACTTC. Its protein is CASSLGRTDFTYEQYF.

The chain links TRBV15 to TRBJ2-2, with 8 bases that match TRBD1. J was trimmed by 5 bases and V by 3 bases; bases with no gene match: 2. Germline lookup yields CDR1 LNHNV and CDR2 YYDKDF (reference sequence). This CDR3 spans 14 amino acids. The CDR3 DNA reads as TGTGCCACCAGCAGGGACAGGGAAACCGGGGAGCTGTTTTTT. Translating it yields CATSRDRETGELFF.

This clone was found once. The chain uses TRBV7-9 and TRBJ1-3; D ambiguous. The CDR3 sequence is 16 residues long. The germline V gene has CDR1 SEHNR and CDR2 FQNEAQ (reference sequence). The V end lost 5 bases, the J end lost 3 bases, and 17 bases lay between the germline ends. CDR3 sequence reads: CASSPWTKSGGNTIYF. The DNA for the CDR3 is TGTGCCAGCAGCCCGTGGACGAAGAGTGGTGGAAACACCATATATTTT.

The CDR3 loop reads CASSQEGGTHEKLFF. The CDR3 region has the DNA TGCGCCAGCAGCCAAGAAGGGGGGACACATGAAAAACTGTTTTTT. The rearrangement joins TRBV4-1 to TRBJ1-4, with D possibly TRBD1 on 6 matching bases. V was trimmed by 0 bases and J by 6 bases, leaving 11 bases between them. Germline values: CDR1 MGHRA, CDR2 YSYEKL. The CDR3 length is 15 residues.

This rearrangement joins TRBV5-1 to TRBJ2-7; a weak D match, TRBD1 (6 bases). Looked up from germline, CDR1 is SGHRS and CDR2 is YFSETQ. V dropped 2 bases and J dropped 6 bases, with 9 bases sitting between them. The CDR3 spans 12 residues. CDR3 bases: TGCGCCAGCAGCTTAGGACAGAGCGAGCAGTACTTC. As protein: CASSLGQSEQYF.

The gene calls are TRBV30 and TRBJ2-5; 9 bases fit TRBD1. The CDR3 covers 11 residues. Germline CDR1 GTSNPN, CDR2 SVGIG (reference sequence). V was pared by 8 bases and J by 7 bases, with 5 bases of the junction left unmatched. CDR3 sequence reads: CAGTGFGTQYF. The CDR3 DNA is TGTGCCGGGACAGGGTTTGGGACCCAGTACTTC.

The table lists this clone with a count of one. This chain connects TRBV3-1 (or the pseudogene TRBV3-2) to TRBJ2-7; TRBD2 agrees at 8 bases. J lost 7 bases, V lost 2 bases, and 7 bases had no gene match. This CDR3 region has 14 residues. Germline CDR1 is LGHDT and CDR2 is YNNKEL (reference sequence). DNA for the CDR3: TGTGCCAGCAGCCAACTAGCGGGCGGGGGAGAGCAGTACTTC. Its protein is CASSQLAGGGEQYF.

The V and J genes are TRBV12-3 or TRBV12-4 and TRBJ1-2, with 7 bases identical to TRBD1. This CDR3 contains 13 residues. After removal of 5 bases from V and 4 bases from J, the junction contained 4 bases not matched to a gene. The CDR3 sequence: CASSHDRAYGYTF. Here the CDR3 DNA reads TGTGCCAGCAGTCATGACAGGGCCTATGGCTACACCTTC.

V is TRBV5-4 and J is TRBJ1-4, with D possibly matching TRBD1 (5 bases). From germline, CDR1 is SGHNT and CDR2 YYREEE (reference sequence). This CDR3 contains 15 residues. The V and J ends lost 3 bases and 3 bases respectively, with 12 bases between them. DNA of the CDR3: TGTGCCAGCAGCTCAGACAGCGAGCCTAATGAAAAACTGTTTTTT. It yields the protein CASSSDSEPNEKLFF.

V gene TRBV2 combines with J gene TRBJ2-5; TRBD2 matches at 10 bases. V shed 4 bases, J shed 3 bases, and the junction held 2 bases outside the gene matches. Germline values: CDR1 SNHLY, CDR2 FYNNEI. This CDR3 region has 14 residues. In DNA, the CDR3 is TGTGCCAGCAGTGTAAGCGGGAGGGAAGAGACCCAGTACTTC. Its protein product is CASSVSGREETQYF.

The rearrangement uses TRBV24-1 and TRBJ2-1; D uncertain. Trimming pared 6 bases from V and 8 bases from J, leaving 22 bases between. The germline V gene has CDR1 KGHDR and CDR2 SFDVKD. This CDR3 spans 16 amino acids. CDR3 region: CATSQPGPLSRDEQFF. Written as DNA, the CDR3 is TGTGCCACCAGTCAGCCGGGCCCCTTAAGTCGGGATGAGCAGTTCTTC.

The CDR3 bases are TGCGCCAGCAGCCAAGATGTGGCCGGGGAACTTCCGAACACTGAAGCTTTCTTT. Encoded protein: CASSQDVAGELPNTEAFF. The chain joins TRBV4-3 to TRBJ1-1; D remains ambiguous. The CDR3 consists of 18 residues. The germline CDR1 and CDR2 sequences are LGHNA and YSLEER. V lost 0 bases to trimming and J lost 1 base, with 18 bases between them.

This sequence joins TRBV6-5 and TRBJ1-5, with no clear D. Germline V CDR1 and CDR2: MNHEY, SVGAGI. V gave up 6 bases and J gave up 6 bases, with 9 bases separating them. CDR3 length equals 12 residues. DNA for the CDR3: TGTGCCAGCAGGGTTGGTGGTCAGCCCCAGCATTTT. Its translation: CASRVGGQPQHF.